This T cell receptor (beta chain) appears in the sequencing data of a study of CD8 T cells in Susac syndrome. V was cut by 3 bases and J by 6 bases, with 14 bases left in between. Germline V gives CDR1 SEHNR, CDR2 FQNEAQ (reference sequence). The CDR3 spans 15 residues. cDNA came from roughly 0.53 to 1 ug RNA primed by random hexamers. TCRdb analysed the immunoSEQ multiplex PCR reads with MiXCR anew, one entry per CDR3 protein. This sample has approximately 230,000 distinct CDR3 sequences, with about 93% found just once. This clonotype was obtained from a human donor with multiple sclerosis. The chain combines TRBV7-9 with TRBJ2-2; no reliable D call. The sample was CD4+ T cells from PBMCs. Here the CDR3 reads CASSFIPRKPGELFF. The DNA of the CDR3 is TGTGCCAGCAGCTTCATTCCCAGGAAACCCGGGGAGCTGTTTTTT.